This TCR beta chain originates from a study of blood T cell repertoires in COVID-19. The wider study: COVID-19 samples collected from the United States, Italy and Spain covered acute and convalescent phases. T cells, B-cell-depleted T cells, or PBMCs provided the cDNA or gDNA that served as material.

Two negative PCRs, clearance, or symptom resolution characterized the recovered Cohort 3 donors. Sequencing used immunoSEQ multiplex PCR; TCRdb keeps in-frame clones, though not all of them. The table lists about 290,000 clones, about nine tenths of them singletons, with less than 2% in the top ten. Germline loops: CDR1 GTSNPN, CDR2 SVGIG (reference sequence). The CDR3 has 16 amino acids. V dropped 1 base and J dropped 3 bases, with 17 bases sitting between them. V gene TRBV30 combines with J gene TRBJ2-3, with a tentative D call TRBD1 (6 bases). The TCR was taken from a woman in her forties who had recovered from COVID-19. The material sequenced was PBMCs or T cells enriched from blood (not recorded which). In nucleotides, the CDR3 is TGTGCCTGGAGTGGGGGCAGGGGCAGGGTGACAGATACGCAGTATTTT. Translation gives CAWSGGRGRVTDTQYF.